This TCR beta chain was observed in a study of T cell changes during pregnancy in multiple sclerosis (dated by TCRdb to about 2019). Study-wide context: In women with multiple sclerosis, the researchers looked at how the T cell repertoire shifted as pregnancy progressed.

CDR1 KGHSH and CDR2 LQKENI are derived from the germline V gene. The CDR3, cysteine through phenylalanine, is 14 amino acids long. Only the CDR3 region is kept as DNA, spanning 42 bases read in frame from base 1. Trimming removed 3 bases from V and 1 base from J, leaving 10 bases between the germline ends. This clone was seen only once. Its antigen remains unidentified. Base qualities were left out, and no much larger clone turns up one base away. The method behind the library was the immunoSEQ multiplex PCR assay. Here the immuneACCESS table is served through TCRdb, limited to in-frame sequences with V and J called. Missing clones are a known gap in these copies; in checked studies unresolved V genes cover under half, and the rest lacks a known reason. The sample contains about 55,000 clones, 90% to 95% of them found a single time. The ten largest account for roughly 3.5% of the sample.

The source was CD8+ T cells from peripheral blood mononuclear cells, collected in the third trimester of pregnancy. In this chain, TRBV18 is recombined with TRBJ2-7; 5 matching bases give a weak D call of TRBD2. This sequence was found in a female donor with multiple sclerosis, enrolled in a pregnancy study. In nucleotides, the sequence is TGTGCCAGCTCACCCCCAAGCGGTTCCTACGAGCAGTACTTC. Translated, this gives CASSPPSGSYEQYF. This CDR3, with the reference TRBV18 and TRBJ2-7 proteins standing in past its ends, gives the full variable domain NAGVMQNPRHLVRRRGQEARLRCSPMKGHSHVYWYRQLPEEGLKFMVYLQKENIIDESGMPKERFSAEFPKEGPSILRIQQVVRGDSAAYFCASSPPSGSYEQYFGPGTRLTVT.